This T cell receptor beta chain was identified in a study of control samples from healthy donors and cancer patients. CDR3 length: 10 amino acids. Trimming stripped 8 bases from V and 15 bases from J, with 15 bases between. Germline V gene lookup returns CDR1 MNHNY and CDR2 SVGAGI (reference sequence). Generated by immunoSEQ multiplex PCR, the TCRdb table keeps only in-frame clones and is missing some. Of 150,000 or so clones in the sample, under 95% were seen once. This sequence joins TRBV6-6 and TRBJ2-3, with D unresolved. This clonotype originated in a man between 18 and 35 years old in good health. The material sequenced was blood. CDR3 loop: CASVGDQPYF. The CDR3 region has the DNA TGTGCCAGCGTAGGAGATCAGCCATATTTT.